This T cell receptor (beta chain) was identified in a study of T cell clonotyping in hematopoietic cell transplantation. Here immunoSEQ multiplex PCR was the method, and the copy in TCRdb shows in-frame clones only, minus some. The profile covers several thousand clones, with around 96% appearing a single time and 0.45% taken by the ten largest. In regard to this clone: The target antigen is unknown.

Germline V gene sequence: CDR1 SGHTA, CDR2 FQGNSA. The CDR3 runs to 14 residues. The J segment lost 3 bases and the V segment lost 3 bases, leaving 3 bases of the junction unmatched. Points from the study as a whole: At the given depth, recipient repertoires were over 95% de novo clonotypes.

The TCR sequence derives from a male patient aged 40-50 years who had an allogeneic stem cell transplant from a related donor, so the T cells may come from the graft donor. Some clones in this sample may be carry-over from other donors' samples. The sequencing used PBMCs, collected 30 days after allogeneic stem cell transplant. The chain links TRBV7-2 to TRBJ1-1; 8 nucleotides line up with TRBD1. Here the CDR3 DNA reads TGTGCCAGCAGCTTTCAACAGGGGGACACTGAAGCTTTCTTT. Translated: CASSFQQGDTEAFF.